This is a list of T cell receptor beta chains from one sample in a study of shared clonotypes between healthy human individuals. Repertoires were generated with immunoSEQ multiplex PCR, while TCRdb's copy carries only in-frame clones and drops some. This sample has millions of clones; roughly 94% occur once, and the top ten carry 0.13%. The sample comprised naive CD4+ T cells sorted from blood. The receptors come from a man between 18 and 35 years old in good health. Both conserved end residues are part of each CDR3. Each record gives: CDR3 protein, CDR3 DNA, D gene, J gene, V gene, clone size. A D gene is named only where the DNA matches it firmly. Expanded clones get a size class; other rows say once, few or many, or leave the size out.

CASSPRGGSLGAEAFF	TGCGCCAGCAGCCCACGAGGGGGTTCCCTGGGCGCTGAAGCTTTCTTT	-	TRBJ1-1	TRBV4-1	-
CASSRGTENTGELFF	TGCGCCAGCAGCCGCGGGACAGAGAACACCGGGGAGCTGTTTTTT	-	TRBJ2-2	TRBV4-3	-
CASSTRTDSYGYTF	TGTGCCAGCTCAACTCGGACAGATTCTTATGGCTACACCTTC	-	TRBJ1-2	TRBV18	-
CASSESVTTGVPQYF	TGCGCCAGCAGTGAGTCCGTTACTACAGGGGTCCCGCAGTATTTT	TRBD1	TRBJ2-3	TRBV10-1	once
CASSLAYSGTGGLNTEAFF	TGTGCCAGCAGCTTAGCCTACAGTGGGACAGGGGGCTTGAACACTGAAGCTTTCTTT	TRBD1	TRBJ1-1	TRBV7-6	-
CASAVDSFSYEQYF	TGTGCCAGCGCGGTGGACAGCTTCTCCTACGAGCAGTACTTC	-	TRBJ2-7	TRBV6-1	-
CASSSGTLNLDEQYF	TGTGCCAGTAGTTCGGGGACACTCAATTTAGACGAGCAGTACTTC	-	TRBJ2-7	TRBV19	-
CASSPMGLAGAIQETQYF	TGTGCCAGCAGCCCAATGGGCCTAGCGGGGGCGATCCAAGAGACCCAGTACTTC	TRBD2	TRBJ2-5	TRBV7-2	-
CACAGGDYGYTF	TGTGCCTGCGCAGGGGGGGACTATGGCTACACCTTC	TRBD1	TRBJ1-2	TRBV30	-
CASSQVDRDGNEQFF	TGCGCCAGCAGCCAAGTGGACAGGGACGGCAATGAGCAGTTCTTC	TRBD1	TRBJ2-1	TRBV4-1	-
CASSPSAGGDMYEQYF	TGTGCCAGCTCACCCTCGGCGGGGGGTGACATGTACGAGCAGTACTTC	TRBD2	TRBJ2-7	TRBV18	-
CASSQVKQGAFF	TGCGCCAGCAGCCAAGTAAAACAGGGAGCTTTCTTT	-	TRBJ1-1	TRBV4-1	-
CASSYRPGLVTNEQFF	TGTGCCAGCAGTTACCGCCCGGGACTAGTTACAAATGAGCAGTTCTTC	TRBD2	TRBJ2-1	TRBV6-5	-
CASRLTRSSYNEQFF	TGCGCCAGCAGATTAACAAGGAGCTCCTACAATGAGCAGTTCTTC	-	TRBJ2-1	TRBV5-1	-
CSVELGDRPNEKLFF	TGCAGCGTTGAACTGGGGGACAGGCCTAATGAAAAACTGTTTTTT	TRBD1	TRBJ1-4	TRBV29-1	-